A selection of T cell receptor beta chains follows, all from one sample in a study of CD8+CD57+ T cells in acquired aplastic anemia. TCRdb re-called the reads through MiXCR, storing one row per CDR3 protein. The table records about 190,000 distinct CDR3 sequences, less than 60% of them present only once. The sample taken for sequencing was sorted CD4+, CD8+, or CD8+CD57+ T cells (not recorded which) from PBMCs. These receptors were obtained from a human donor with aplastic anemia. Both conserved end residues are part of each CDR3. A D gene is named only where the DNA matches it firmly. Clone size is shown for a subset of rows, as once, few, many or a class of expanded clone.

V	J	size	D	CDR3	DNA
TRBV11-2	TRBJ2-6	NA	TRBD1	CASSLYGTARTGANVLTF	TGTGCCAGCAGCTTATATGGGACAGCGAGAACTGGGGCCAACGTCCTGACTTTC
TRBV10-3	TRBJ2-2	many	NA	CAMRRENTGELFF	TGTGCCATGAGGCGGGAAAACACCGGGGAGCTGTTTTTT
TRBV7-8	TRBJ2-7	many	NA	CASSSATYEQYF	TGTGCCAGCAGCTCAGCCACCTACGAGCAGTACTTC
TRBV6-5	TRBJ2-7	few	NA	CASSYSKATGGIYEQYF	TGTGCCAGCAGTTACTCGAAGGCCACCGGGGGAATCTACGAGCAGTACTTC
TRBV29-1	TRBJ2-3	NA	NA	CSVVPSGTSTDTQYF	TGCAGCGTTGTGCCCAGCGGCACTAGCACAGATACGCAGTATTTT
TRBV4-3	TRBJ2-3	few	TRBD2	CASSQVPYGGGTDTQYF	TGCGCCAGCAGCCAAGTACCCTACGGGGGGGGGACAGATACGCAGTATTTT
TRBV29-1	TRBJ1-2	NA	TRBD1	CSVPTGGLYGYTF	TGCAGCGTTCCCACAGGGGGGCTCTATGGCTACACCTTC
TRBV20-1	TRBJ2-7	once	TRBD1	CSARDRDTYEQYF	TGCAGTGCTCGGGACAGGGACACCTACGAGCAGTACTTC
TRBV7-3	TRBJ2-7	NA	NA	CASSLTTGEQYF	TGTGCCAGCAGCTTAACTACGGGAGAGCAGTACTTC
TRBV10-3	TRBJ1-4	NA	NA	CAISDLANEKLFF	TGTGCCATCAGTGATCTTGCAAATGAAAAACTGTTTTTT
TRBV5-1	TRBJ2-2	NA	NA	CASSTGSKPGELFF	TGCGCCAGCAGCACGGGCTCTAAGCCCGGGGAGCTGTTTTTT
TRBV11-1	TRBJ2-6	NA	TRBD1	CASSFGQGVSGANVLTF	TGTGCCAGCAGCTTCGGACAGGGGGTCTCTGGGGCCAACGTCCTGACTTTC
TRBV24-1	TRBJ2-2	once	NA	CATSDYGGQGATGELFF	TGTGCCACCAGTGACTACGGGGGACAAGGCGCTACCGGGGAGCTGTTTTTT
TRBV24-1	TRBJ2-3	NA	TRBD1	CAISATGGSVTDTQYF	TGTGCCATCAGTGCCACAGGGGGTTCTGTAACAGATACGCAGTATTTT
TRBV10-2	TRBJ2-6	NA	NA	CASSPEWAGNSGANVLTF	TGCGCCAGCAGTCCCGAGTGGGCAGGGAACTCTGGGGCCAACGTCCTGACTTTC
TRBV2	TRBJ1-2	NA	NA	CASSARANYGYTF	TGTGCCAGCAGTGCAAGGGCTAACTATGGCTACACCTTT
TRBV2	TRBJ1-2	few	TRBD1	CASSAGTGVFYGYTF	TGTGCCAGCAGTGCCGGGACAGGAGTTTTCTATGGCTACACCTTC
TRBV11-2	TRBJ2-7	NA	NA	CASSLVWNEQYF	TGTGCCAGCAGCTTAGTCTGGAACGAGCAGTACTTC
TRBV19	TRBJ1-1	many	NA	CASSIVGGTEAFF	TGTGCCAGTAGTATTGTAGGGGGTACTGAAGCTTTCTTT
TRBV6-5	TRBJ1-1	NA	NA	CASCWEPNTEAFF	TGTGCCAGCTGCTGGGAACCTAACACTGAAGCTTTCTTT
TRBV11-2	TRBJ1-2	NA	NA	CASSLDPGGHGYTF	TGTGCCAGCAGCTTAGATCCGGGGGGTCATGGCTACACCTTC
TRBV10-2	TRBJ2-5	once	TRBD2	CASTTTSGIETQYF	TGCGCCAGCACTACGACTAGCGGCATAGAGACCCAGTACTTC
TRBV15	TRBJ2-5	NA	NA	CATQDRDGLGETQYF	TGTGCCACCCAAGACCGGGACGGATTGGGGGAGACCCAGTACTTC
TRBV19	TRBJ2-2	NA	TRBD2	CASRLLAGGTGELFF	TGTGCCAGTAGATTGCTAGCGGGGGGAACCGGGGAGCTGTTTTTT
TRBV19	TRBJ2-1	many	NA	CASRRTVTYNEQFF	TGTGCCAGTAGAAGGACGGTAACTTACAATGAGCAGTTCTTC
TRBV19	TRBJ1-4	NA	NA	CASSTTGVSTNEKLFF	TGTGCCAGTAGTACGACCGGGGTGTCCACGAATGAAAAACTGTTTTTT
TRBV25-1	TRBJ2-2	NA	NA	CASSELEGGKNTGELFF	TGTGCCAGCAGTGAACTGGAGGGCGGCAAAAACACCGGGGAGCTGTTTTTT
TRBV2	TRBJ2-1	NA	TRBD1	CASRLQGAGFF	TGTGCCAGCAGGTTACAGGGGGCCGGGTTCTTC
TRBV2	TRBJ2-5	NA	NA	CASSEQESDQETQYF	TGTGCCAGCAGTGAACAAGAGTCGGATCAAGAGACCCAGTACTTC
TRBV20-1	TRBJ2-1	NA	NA	CSARGGDLFF	TGCAGTGCTAGAGGAGGGGACTTGTTCTTC
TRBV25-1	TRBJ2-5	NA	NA	CASSDLTGDLRQETQYF	TGTGCCAGCAGTGACCTGACAGGCGACCTCCGACAAGAGACCCAGTACTTC
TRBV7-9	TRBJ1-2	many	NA	CASRDSGSLSGYTF	TGTGCCAGCAGAGACAGCGGGAGTTTGTCCGGCTACACCTTC
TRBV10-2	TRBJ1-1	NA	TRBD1	CASALSTGMTEAFF	TGCGCCAGCGCATTATCGACAGGGATGACTGAAGCTTTCTTT
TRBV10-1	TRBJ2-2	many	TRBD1	CASSDPGTAPAGELFF	TGCGCCAGCAGTGATCCCGGGACAGCCCCGGCCGGGGAGCTGTTTTTT
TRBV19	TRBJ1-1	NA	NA	CASSIFPWGEAFF	TGTGCCAGTAGTATTTTTCCTTGGGGTGAAGCTTTCTTT
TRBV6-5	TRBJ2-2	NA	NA	CASSSGENTGELFF	TGTGCCAGCAGTTCCGGGGAGAACACCGGGGAGCTGTTTTTT
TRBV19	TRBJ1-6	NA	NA	CASSIADSPLHF	TGTGCCAGTAGTATAGCGGATTCACCCCTCCACTTT
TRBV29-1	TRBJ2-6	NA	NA	CSVLTESGANVLTF	TGCAGCGTTTTAACGGAGTCTGGGGCCAACGTCCTGACTTTC
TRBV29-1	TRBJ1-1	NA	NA	CSVPGAGKTEAFF	TGCAGCGTCCCTGGGGCAGGGAAAACTGAAGCTTTCTTT
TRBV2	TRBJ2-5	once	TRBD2	CASWDPGGPGETQYF	TGTGCCAGCTGGGACCCGGGAGGGCCAGGAGAGACCCAGTACTTC
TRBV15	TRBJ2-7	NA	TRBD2	CATGPASGYEQYF	TGTGCCACCGGCCCGGCTAGCGGATACGAGCAGTACTTC
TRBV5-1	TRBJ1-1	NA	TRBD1	CASSPQQGMNTEAFF	TGCGCCAGCAGCCCGCAACAGGGGATGAACACTGAAGCTTTCTTT
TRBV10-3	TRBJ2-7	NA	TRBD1	CAIRGGTGVNYEQYF	TGTGCCATCAGGGGTGGGACAGGGGTGAACTACGAGCAGTACTTC
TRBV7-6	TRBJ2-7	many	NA	CASSLSTALEQYF	TGTGCCAGCAGCCTAAGTACGGCCCTCGAGCAGTACTTC
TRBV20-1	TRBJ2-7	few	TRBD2	CSAKGSGGPFPYF	TGCAGTGCTAAAGGAAGCGGGGGACCCTTCCCGTACTTC
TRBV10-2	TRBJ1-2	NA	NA	CASSDPTPSNYGYTF	TGCGCCAGCAGTGATCCGACACCTTCTAACTATGGCTACACCTTC
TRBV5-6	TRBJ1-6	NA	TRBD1	CASSSGQGQGGSPLHF	TGTGCCAGCAGCTCGGGACAGGGGCAAGGTGGTTCACCCCTCCACTTT
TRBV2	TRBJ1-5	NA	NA	CASSALSGVQPQHF	TGTGCCAGCAGTGCCTTGAGTGGGGTTCAGCCCCAGCATTTT
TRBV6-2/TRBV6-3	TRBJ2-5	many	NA	CASSNRRSGRGVDEETQYF	TGTGCCAGCAGTAACCGCCGCTCGGGTCGAGGGGTCGACGAAGAGACCCAGTACTTC
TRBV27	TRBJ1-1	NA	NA	CASSLSTVVDTEAFF	TGTGCCAGCAGTTTATCCACAGTGGTGGACACTGAAGCTTTCTTT
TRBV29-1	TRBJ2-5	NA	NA	CSVWTEQETQYF	TGCAGCGTCTGGACAGAACAAGAGACCCAGTACTTC
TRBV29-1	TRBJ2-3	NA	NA	CSVALWRDSTDTQYF	TGCAGCGTTGCGCTTTGGCGGGATAGCACAGATACGCAGTATTTT
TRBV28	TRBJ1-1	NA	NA	CASHIGTLPAAFF	TGTGCCAGCCATATTGGGACGTTGCCGGCCGCTTTCTTT